This TCR beta chain comes out of a study of neurological immune-mediated disorders. Study conclusions and caveats: Association of the multiple sclerosis repertoire cluster with clinical or MRI features was not observed for any feature.

This clonotype was seen only a few times. Its cognate antigen is unknown. A 10-nucleotide random UMI tagged transcripts in template-switch 5'RACE cDNA synthesis. MiXCR, applied by TCRdb to the 5' RACE reads, yields one record per CDR3 protein. The data contain about 59,000 distinct CDR3 sequences, 3% to 4% of them singletons. The germline V and J ends were trimmed by 3 bases and 4 bases, with 12 bases remaining between them. Germline V gives CDR1 SEHNR, CDR2 FQNEAQ (reference sequence). CDR3 length: 14 amino acids. Material: PBMCs. V gene TRBV7-9 combines with J gene TRBJ1-1; D ambiguous. The TCR was taken from a woman aged 45 to 65 with multiple sclerosis. In DNA form, the CDR3 reads TGTGCCAGCAGCTTCGGTACGCAGCGCACTGAAGCTTTCTTT. This encodes CASSFGTQRTEAFF.